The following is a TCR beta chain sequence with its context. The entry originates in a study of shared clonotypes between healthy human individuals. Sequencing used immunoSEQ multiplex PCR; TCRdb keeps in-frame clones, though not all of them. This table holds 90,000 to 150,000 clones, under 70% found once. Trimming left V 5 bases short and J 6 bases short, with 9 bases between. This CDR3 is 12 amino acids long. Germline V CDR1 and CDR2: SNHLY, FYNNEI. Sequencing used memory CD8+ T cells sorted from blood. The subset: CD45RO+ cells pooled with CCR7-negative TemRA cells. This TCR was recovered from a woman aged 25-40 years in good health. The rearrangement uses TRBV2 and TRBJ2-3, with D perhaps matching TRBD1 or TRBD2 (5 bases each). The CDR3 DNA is TGTGCCAGCAGTCCGGGACGGGATACGCAGTATTTT. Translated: CASSPGRDTQYF.